What follows describes a single T cell receptor beta chain. Its antigen is as yet unknown. The data are from a study of OX40 agonist ivuxolimab in advanced cancers. Points from the study as a whole: At 0.1 to 3.0 mg/kg and by week 6, clonal expansion occurred in CD4+ and CD8+ blood T cells. Part of the nonresponder group also had normalized T-cell clonal expansion that was low.

Profiling relied on immunoSEQ multiplex PCR, and the TCRdb table lists in-frame clones only, not all of them. The sample has 73,000 or so clones, roughly 90% seen once. Material: CD4+ or CD8+ T cells sorted from blood, obtained in a trial of the OX40 agonist ivuxolimab. The source is an adult with an advanced solid tumor such as melanoma, head and neck, liver or kidney cancer.

CDR3 sequence: CASGDGRYEQYF. The CDR3 nucleotides read TGTGCCAGCGGGGACGGAAGGTACGAGCAGTACTTC. The chain couples TRBV7-9 to TRBJ2-7; D is tentatively TRBD1 or TRBD2 (5 bases each). V was clipped by 8 bases and J by 4 bases, with 12 bases between them. The CDR3 has 12 amino acids. Germline CDR1 is SEHNR and CDR2 is FQNEAQ (reference sequence).